This TCR beta chain was recovered during a study of blood T cells in healthy people across ages. Broader study findings: The recorded TCR beta diversity per million T cells decreased in a roughly linear manner with age. Long-lived and aged donors differed, with more naive CD4+ cells and higher diversity in the long-lived.

Primers used in a second PCR of roughly 6 to 11 cycles were a sample-barcoded 5' primer and a J-beta primer mix. Researchers report that each sample yielded at least 2.5 million CDR3-containing paired-end reads. TCRdb redid the calling of the 5' RACE reads with MiXCR, one entry per CDR3 protein. The repertoire has around 1,800,000 distinct CDR3 sequences, 35% to 50% of them found once; the top ten carry 23%. CDR1 and CDR2 (germline): SGHTA, FQGNSA. V lost 1 base and J lost 3, with 10 bases in between. This CDR3 contains 14 residues. This clonotype has ten or more counts. Its cognate antigen is unknown.

The receptor was isolated from a human donor in good health. This chain connects TRBV7-2 to TRBJ2-7; D is uncertain. What was sequenced was blood. The CDR3 region is CASSLGQGFYEQYF. CDR3 bases: TGTGCCAGCAGCTTAGGCCAAGGTTTCTACGAGCAGTACTTC.